These T cell receptor beta chains were read from a single sample in a study of T cell responses to AZD1222 COVID-19 vaccine. Data came from immunoSEQ multiplex PCR; TCRdb stores just in-frame clones and leaves some out. Among about 97,000 clones listed, roughly 91% were seen once. The specimen was peripheral blood, collected on day 0 of AZD1222 vaccination. The receptors were gathered from an adult in good health. The CDR3 runs from the conserved cysteine through the conserved F or W. The D gene is left open where the match is weak. Size is stated for part of the rows, as once, few or many counts, or as a class when the clone is expanded.

>TRBJ2-3|-|TRBV5-1|-
CASSLGHIDTQYF
TGCGCCAGCAGCTTAGGTCACATCGATACGCAGTATTTT
>TRBJ2-5|TRBD1|TRBV2|-
CASSDRTGLQETQYF
TGTGCCAGCAGCGATCGGACAGGGTTACAAGAGACCCAGTACTTC
>TRBJ2-5|-|TRBV11-2|-
CASSYNTLKETQYF
TGTGCCAGCAGCTATAATACCCTTAAAGAGACCCAGTACTTC
>TRBJ1-4|TRBD1|TRBV7-2|-
CASSQTGSNEKLFF
TGTGCCAGCAGCCAGACAGGGAGTAATGAAAAACTGTTTTTT
>TRBJ1-2|-|TRBV10-3|-
CAVQAGTFYGYTF
TGTGCCGTACAGGCAGGGACTTTCTATGGCTACACCTTC
>TRBJ1-2|-|TRBV28|-
CASSLPLTSSDGYTF
TGTGCCAGCAGTTTACCCCTGACATCCTCCGATGGCTACACCTTC
>TRBJ1-5|TRBD1|TRBV2|-
CASSYTGESGDQPQHF
TGTGCCAGCAGTTATACAGGGGAATCCGGCGATCAGCCCCAGCATTTT
>TRBJ2-1|TRBD2|TRBV19|-
CASSLPRTRSNEQFF
TGTGCCAGTAGTCTCCCCCGGACTAGAAGCAATGAGCAGTTCTTC
>TRBJ1-2|-|TRBV5-4|-
CASSLLPGASNYGYTF
TGTGCCAGCAGCTTGCTCCCGGGGGCATCGAACTATGGCTACACCTTC
>TRBJ2-3|-|TRBV5-1|-
CASSFLLPGQTDTQYF
TGCGCCAGCAGCTTCTTACTTCCGGGACAAACAGATACGCAGTATTTT
>TRBJ2-7|TRBD1|TRBV7-2|-
CASSFRGPIDRGFYEQYF
TGTGCCAGCAGCTTTCGGGGTCCGATCGACAGGGGGTTCTACGAGCAGTACTTC
>TRBJ2-1|-|TRBV5-1|-
CASSFLAPTSEQFF
TGCGCCAGCAGCTTCCTAGCGCCTACAAGTGAGCAGTTCTTC
>TRBJ1-6|-|TRBV5-4|few
CASSPAGGRENSPLHF
TGTGCCAGCAGTCCCGCGGGTGGCAGGGAGAATTCACCCCTCCACTTT
>TRBJ1-5|-|TRBV19|-
CASSIYSGSNQPQHF
TGTGCCAGTAGTATTTACAGTGGGAGCAATCAGCCCCAGCATTTT
>TRBJ2-1|-|TRBV6-2/TRBV6-3|-
CASSLTGPYYNEQFF
TGTGCCAGCAGTTTAACAGGGCCTTACTACAATGAGCAGTTCTTC